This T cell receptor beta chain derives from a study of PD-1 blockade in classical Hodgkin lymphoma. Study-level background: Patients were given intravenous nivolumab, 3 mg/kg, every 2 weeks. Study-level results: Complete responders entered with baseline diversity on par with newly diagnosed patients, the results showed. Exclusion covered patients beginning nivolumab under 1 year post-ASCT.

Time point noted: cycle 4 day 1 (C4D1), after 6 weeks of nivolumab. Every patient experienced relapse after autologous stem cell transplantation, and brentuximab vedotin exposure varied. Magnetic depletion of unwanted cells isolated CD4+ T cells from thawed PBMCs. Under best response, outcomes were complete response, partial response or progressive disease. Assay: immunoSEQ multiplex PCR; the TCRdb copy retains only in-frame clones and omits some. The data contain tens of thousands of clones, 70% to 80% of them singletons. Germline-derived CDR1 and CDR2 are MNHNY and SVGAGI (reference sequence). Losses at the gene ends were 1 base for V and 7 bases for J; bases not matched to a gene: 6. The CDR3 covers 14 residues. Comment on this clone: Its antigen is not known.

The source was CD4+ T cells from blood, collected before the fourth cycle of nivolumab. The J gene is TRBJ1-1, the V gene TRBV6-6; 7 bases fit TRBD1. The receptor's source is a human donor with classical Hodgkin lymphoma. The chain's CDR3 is CASSYLTGFGEAFF. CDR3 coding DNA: TGTGCCAGCAGTTACTTGACAGGGTTTGGTGAAGCTTTCTTT.